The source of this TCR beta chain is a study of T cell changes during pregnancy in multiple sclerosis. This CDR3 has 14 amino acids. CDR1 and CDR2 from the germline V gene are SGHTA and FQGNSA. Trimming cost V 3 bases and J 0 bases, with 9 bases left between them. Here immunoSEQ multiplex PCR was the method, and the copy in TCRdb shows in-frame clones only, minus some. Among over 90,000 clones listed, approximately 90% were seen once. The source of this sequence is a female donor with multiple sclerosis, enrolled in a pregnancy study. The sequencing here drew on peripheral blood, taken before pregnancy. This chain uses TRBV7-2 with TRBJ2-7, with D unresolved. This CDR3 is CASSFGPSSYEQYF. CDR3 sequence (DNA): TGTGCCAGCAGCTTTGGGCCGAGCTCCTACGAGCAGTACTTC.